These T cell receptor beta chains were read from a single sample in a study of T cell repertoires in cytomegalovirus infection. Their antigens are not known. TCRdb re-called the reads through MiXCR, storing one row per CDR3 protein. Of about 830,000 distinct CDR3 sequences listed, roughly 33% are singletons. The sequences come from cultured CD8+ T cells from PBMCs, collected from culture after CMV antigen stimulation. The source of these receptors is a human donor in good health (CMV status not recorded). Some clones in this sample may be carry-over from other donors' samples. Each CDR3 is given with its conserved first and last residue. A D gene is named only where the DNA matches it firmly. A clone size is listed for some rows: how often the clone was seen (once, few, many), or a class if it is expanded.

>TRBV7-2|NA|NA|TRBJ2-5|14
TGTGCCAGCAGCTTAAATTCGTACCAAGAGACCCAGTACTTC
CASSLNSYQETQYF
>TRBV4-1|TRBD1|few|TRBJ2-3|16
TGTGCCAGCAGCCAAGAGACAGGGCTCGGCACAGATACGCAGTATTTT
CASSQETGLGTDTQYF
>TRBV5-1|NA|few|TRBJ2-3|14
TGCGCCAGCAGCTCTTCACTAATCACAGATACGCAGTATTTT
CASSSSLITDTQYF
>TRBV7-9|TRBD1|NA|TRBJ2-5|15
TGTGCCAGCAGCTCACGGGACAGGGTACCAGAGACCCAGTACTTC
CASSSRDRVPETQYF
>TRBV12-3/TRBV12-4|NA|few|TRBJ2-3|15
TGTGCCAGCAGTTTAGGCGGGCAGACTACAGATACGCAGTATTTT
CASSLGGQTTDTQYF
>TRBV6-2/TRBV6-3|TRBD2|NA|TRBJ2-2|19
TGTGCCAGCAGTTACGAAGGACTAGCGGGGTTTTTGAACACCGGGGAGCTGTTTTTT
CASSYEGLAGFLNTGELFF
>TRBV7-9|NA|few|TRBJ1-2|14
TGTGCCAGCAGCTCCGGGACTCTTAACTATGGCTACACCTTC
CASSSGTLNYGYTF
>TRBV7-9|NA|NA|TRBJ1-1|12
TGTGCCAGCAACCTAGGGTACACTGAAGCTTTCTTT
CASNLGYTEAFF
>TRBV7-9|NA|NA|TRBJ1-1|14
TGTGCCAGCAAGCTTCCCGGACGTAACACTGAAGCTTTCTTT
CASKLPGRNTEAFF
>TRBV11-2|NA|few|TRBJ1-1|12
TGTGCCAGCAGCTCCGGCGGGCTGAAAGCTTTCTTT
CASSSGGLKAFF
>TRBV15|NA|few|TRBJ2-1|15
TGTGCCACCAGCAGAGTGGGGACTCCTGGGAATGAGCAGTTCTTC
CATSRVGTPGNEQFF
>TRBV6-1|TRBD1|few|TRBJ2-7|13
TGTGCCAGCACCTGGACAGGGGCCTACGAGCAGTACTTC
CASTWTGAYEQYF
>TRBV6-6|TRBD1|many|TRBJ2-1|16
TGTGCCAGCAGTCTAAACAGGGGGCGCTCCTACAATGAGCAGTTCTTC
CASSLNRGRSYNEQFF
>TRBV6-5|NA|NA|TRBJ2-1|15
TGTGCCAGCAGTTACTCCCAGGGTACCTACAATGAGCAGTTCTTC
CASSYSQGTYNEQFF
>TRBV6-1|NA|NA|TRBJ1-5|12
TGTGCCAGCAGGGACAGCCGACAGCCCCAGCATTTT
CASRDSRQPQHF
>TRBV2|NA|few|TRBJ1-2|10
TGTGCCAGCAGTGATAGTGGCTACACCTTC
CASSDSGYTF
>TRBV7-9|NA|NA|TRBJ2-2|15
TGTGCCAGCAGTCGGGTAATGGGCAGAACCGGGGAGCTGTTTTTT
CASSRVMGRTGELFF
>TRBV10-2|TRBD1|NA|TRBJ2-2|15
TGCGCCAGCAGGGGACAGGGGGTTAGCACCGGGGAGCTGTTTTTT
CASRGQGVSTGELFF
>TRBV2|NA|NA|TRBJ2-3|14
TGTGCCAGCAGGTGGGGGGCCCTCGCAGATACGCAGTATTTT
CASRWGALADTQYF
>TRBV7-8|TRBD1|NA|TRBJ2-7|14
TGTGCCAGCAGCCCCCGGACAGGGGGAATCGAGCAGTACTTC
CASSPRTGGIEQYF
>TRBV2|NA|NA|TRBJ1-1|11
TGTGCCAGCACTTACAATATCGAAGCTTTCTTT
CASTYNIEAFF
>TRBV6-2/TRBV6-3|NA|NA|TRBJ2-5|13
TGTGCCAGCAGCTCCGGACAGTCGGAGACCCAGTACTTC
CASSSGQSETQYF
>TRBV20-1|NA|NA|TRBJ2-1|11
TGCAGTGCGGAAGAAAACAATGAGCAGTTCTTC
CSAEENNEQFF
>TRBV7-9|TRBD1|NA|TRBJ2-1|14
TGTGCCAGCTCGGGGACAGGGGAGGGTAATGAGCAGTTCTTC
CASSGTGEGNEQFF
>TRBV7-6|TRBD2|few|TRBJ2-1|14
TGTGCCAGCAGCCACCGGGGGGGGGAGCATGAGCAGTTCTTC
CASSHRGGEHEQFF
>TRBV19|NA|NA|TRBJ2-1|14
TGTGCCAGTAGTATTGAGTCAGATTACAATGAGCAGTTCTTC
CASSIESDYNEQFF
>TRBV27|NA|NA|TRBJ1-2|14
TGTGCCAGCAGCCCTACGCAGGGATTCGGTGGCTACACCTTC
CASSPTQGFGGYTF
>TRBV13|NA|NA|TRBJ2-6|16
TGTGCCAGCAGCTCCGGAGGGGGCCCTGGGGCCAACGTCCTGACTTTC
CASSSGGGPGANVLTF
>TRBV4-3|TRBD2|NA|TRBJ2-3|19
TGCGCCAGCAGCCCCGAGGGACTAAATAGTCAGGTTAGCACAGATACGCAGTATTTT
CASSPEGLNSQVSTDTQYF
>TRBV6-1|NA|NA|TRBJ1-2|14
TGTGCCACCTTGGGGGGCCCATGGGACTATGGCTACACCTTC
CATLGGPWDYGYTF
>TRBV4-2|NA|NA|TRBJ2-7|13
TGTGCCAGCAGCGGGGGTGACGCGGACGAGCAGTACTTC
CASSGGDADEQYF
>TRBV27|NA|NA|TRBJ1-6|13
TGTGCCAGCAGTTTCGCAGCTAATTCACCCCTCCACTTT
CASSFAANSPLHF
>TRBV10-1|TRBD1|few|TRBJ2-7|14
TGCGCCAGCAGTGAGGGGACAGACCTCGGGGAGCAGTACTTC
CASSEGTDLGEQYF
>TRBV15|NA|NA|TRBJ1-1|13
TGTGCCACCAGCACCACAGGGCTAACTGAAGCTTTCTTT
CATSTTGLTEAFF
>TRBV7-9|TRBD1|NA|TRBJ1-1|17
TGTGCCAGCAGCCCGGGACAGGGGGCTTGGGAGACCACTGAAGCTTTCTTT
CASSPGQGAWETTEAFF
>TRBV20-1|TRBD1|once|TRBJ1-1|15
TGCAGTGCTAGAGATTGGCAGGGGGCGAACACTGAAGCTTTCTTT
CSARDWQGANTEAFF
>TRBV12-3/TRBV12-4|TRBD1|few|TRBJ2-5|14
TGTGCCAGCAGTCTAGGAGGGACAGGGAAGACCCAGTACTTC
CASSLGGTGKTQYF
>TRBV6-5|NA|few|TRBJ2-3|14
TGTGCCAGCAGTTCTGGGAGCCCCGCAGATACGCAGTATTTT
CASSSGSPADTQYF
>TRBV5-5|NA|NA|TRBJ2-3|13
TGTGCCAGCAGGGGGCAGTTGGACTATACGCAGTATTTT
CASRGQLDYTQYF
>TRBV7-2|TRBD1|many|TRBJ1-2|15
TGTGCCAGCAGCTTAGAAAGTTGGACAGGCAATGGCTACACCTTC
CASSLESWTGNGYTF
>TRBV7-4|NA|NA|TRBJ2-1|14
TGTGCCAGCAGCCCGACCAGCACCTACAATGAGCAGTTCTTC
CASSPTSTYNEQFF
>TRBV18|TRBD2|few|TRBJ2-1|15
TGTGCCAGCTCACTTTCCGGGACTAGCGGTCTTGAGCAGTTCTTC
CASSLSGTSGLEQFF
>TRBV7-2|NA|NA|TRBJ1-5|15
TGTGCCAGCAGCCTCCGGACAGAGATAAATCAGCCCCAGCATTTT
CASSLRTEINQPQHF
>TRBV9|NA|NA|TRBJ2-1|20
TGTGCCAGCAGCGTATCACGGGCTTTTCGGGGGACGACTTCCTACAATGAGCAGTTCTTC
CASSVSRAFRGTTSYNEQFF
>TRBV12-3/TRBV12-4|TRBD1|few|TRBJ1-1|13
TGTGCCAGCAGCTCCAGGAGGGGGCCTGAAGCTTTCTTT
CASSSRRGPEAFF
>TRBV7-4|NA|NA|TRBJ2-1|15
TGTGCCAGCAGCTTCGGGCGGAGGATCTACAATGAGCAGTTCTTC
CASSFGRRIYNEQFF
>TRBV7-8|NA|many|TRBJ2-2|12
TGTGCCAGCATCGACACCACCGGGGAGCTGTTTTTT
CASIDTTGELFF
>TRBV6-5|TRBD2|NA|TRBJ2-3|18
TGTGCCAGCAGGTCCGGGACTAGCGGGGGTCTAAGGGGGAATACGCAGTATTTT
CASRSGTSGGLRGNTQYF
>TRBV5-5|NA|NA|TRBJ1-1|17
TGTGCCAGCAGCTTGACCGGGGCGGGGAGGGCTTGGACTGAAGCTTTCTTT
CASSLTGAGRAWTEAFF
>TRBV11-2|NA|NA|TRBJ1-1|15
TGTGCCAGCAGCTTAGGGGCGCCGCGGGGCACTGAAGCTTGCTTT
CASSLGAPRGTEACF
>TRBV4-1|NA|NA|TRBJ1-2|14
TGCGCCAGCAGCCAAACGGGCTTAAACTATGGCTACACCTTC
CASSQTGLNYGYTF